Listed below are T cell receptor beta chains from one sample, sequenced in a study of identical twins. From the 5' RACE reads, TCRdb called clonotypes with MiXCR, one entry per CDR3 protein. The sample shows approximately 620,000 distinct CDR3 sequences, about 9.4% of them seen only once. The same sample was also studied in work on yellow fever vaccine responses in identical twins.

Sequencing input: PBMCs. These receptors were collected from a woman under 30 in good health. Each CDR3 is given with its conserved first and last residue. Each record gives: J gene, V gene, D gene, clone size, CDR3 length, CDR3 protein, CDR3 DNA. The D gene is left open where the match is weak. Not every row has a clone size; where given, it reads once, few, many or a size class.

>TRBJ2-7|TRBV7-9|.|many|12
CASSLEGDEQYF
TGTGCCAGCAGCTTAGAGGGCGACGAGCAGTACTTC
>TRBJ2-2|TRBV19|.|few|15
CASTKTASKTGELFF
TGTGCCAGTACTAAGACAGCGTCGAAGACCGGGGAGCTGTTTTTT
>TRBJ2-1|TRBV20-1|.|.|11
CSPRWMALQFF
TGCAGTCCCCGCTGGATGGCGCTGCAGTTCTTC
>TRBJ1-3|TRBV3-1|.|few|15
CASSQEGTLGNTIYF
TGTGCCAGCAGCCAAGAAGGGACGCTTGGAAACACCATATATTTT
>TRBJ2-7|TRBV5-1|.|few|16
CASSLGLTILGDEQYF
TGCGCCAGCAGCTTGGGCTTGACCATTTTGGGCGACGAGCAGTACTTC
>TRBJ2-1|TRBV12-5|.|few|11
CASARVGEQFF
TGTGCTAGTGCCCGAGTAGGTGAGCAGTTCTTC
>TRBJ2-5|TRBV7-9|TRBD1|few|14
CASSLEGGAETQYF
TGTGCCAGCAGCTTAGAAGGGGGCGCAGAGACCCAGTACTTC
>TRBJ1-2|TRBV20-1|.|.|15
CSAVKIEGIDYGYTF
TGCAGTGCCGTCAAAATCGAGGGGATCGACTATGGCTACACCTTC
>TRBJ2-2|TRBV6-5|.|.|17
CASSYSIPGPNTGELFF
TGTGCCAGCAGTTACTCGATACCGGGGCCGAACACCGGGGAGCTGTTTTTT
>TRBJ1-1|TRBV5-1|TRBD1|.|14
CASSLDGQGTEAFF
TGCGCCAGCAGCTTGGATGGACAGGGGACTGAAGCTTTCTTT
>TRBJ2-3|TRBV14|TRBD1|few|17
CASSPARQGSLGDTQYF
TGTGCCAGCAGCCCCGCCCGACAGGGCTCATTGGGCGATACGCAGTATTTT
>TRBJ2-1|TRBV10-3|TRBD1|.|18
CAISVRASSGGVDNEQFF
TGTGCCATCAGTGTCCGTGCCAGCTCAGGGGGTGTTGACAATGAGCAGTTCTTC
>TRBJ1-1|TRBV6-2/TRBV6-3|.|.|12
CASNRVNTEAFF
TGTGCCAGTAACCGGGTTAACACTGAAGCTTTCTTT
>TRBJ2-2|TRBV4-2|.|many|15
CASSPQKANTGELFF
TGTGCCAGCAGCCCACAGAAGGCGAACACCGGGGAGCTGTTTTTT
>TRBJ2-3|TRBV29-1|TRBD1|.|16
CSVDITGGDLVDTQYF
TGCAGCGTAGACATCACAGGGGGCGATTTGGTAGATACGCAGTATTTT
>TRBJ2-2|TRBV11-2|.|.|18
CASSSYKLPSLNTGELFF
TGTGCCAGCAGCTCATATAAATTACCTTCCTTAAACACCGGGGAGCTGTTTTTT
>TRBJ2-1|TRBV25-1|.|many|15
CASSGQIRFNNEQFF
TGTGCCAGCAGTGGCCAAATCCGGTTCAACAATGAGCAGTTCTTC
>TRBJ2-7|TRBV6-5|.|few|12
CASRGQPAEQYF
TGTGCCAGCAGGGGACAACCGGCCGAGCAGTACTTC
>TRBJ2-1|TRBV6-5|.|many|13
CASSYSGPSGQFF
TGTGCCAGCAGTTACTCTGGGCCGTCTGGGCAGTTCTTC
>TRBJ2-7|TRBV27|.|.|17
CASSLGAGRDLSYEQYF
TGTGCCAGCAGTTTAGGGGCGGGCAGGGATCTCTCCTACGAGCAGTACTTC
>TRBJ1-2|TRBV5-1|TRBD1|.|15
CASSIAPTGRDGYTF
TGCGCCAGCAGCATCGCCCCGACAGGGAGGGATGGCTACACCTTC
>TRBJ1-1|TRBV29-1|.|.|16
CSVIVNRERRNTEAFF
TGCAGCGTGATCGTGAACAGGGAGAGGAGGAACACTGAAGCTTTCTTT
>TRBJ1-5|TRBV12-3/TRBV12-4|.|many|14
CASSFISSNQPQHF
TGTGCCAGCAGTTTTATCTCCAGCAATCAGCCCCAGCATTTT
>TRBJ2-3|TRBV12-3/TRBV12-4|.|many|11
CASNSRDTQYF
TGTGCCAGCAACTCCCGGGATACGCAGTATTTT
>TRBJ2-7|TRBV20-1|.|.|13
CSAREGWVYEQYF
TGCAGTGCTAGGGAGGGTTGGGTCTACGAGCAGTACTTC
>TRBJ2-3|TRBV11-2|.|.|15
CASSVSVGGGRTQYF
TGTGCCAGCAGCGTGAGCGTTGGAGGTGGGCGTACGCAGTATTTT
>TRBJ1-4|TRBV18|.|many|13
CASSQLPNEKLFF
TGTGCCAGCTCACAGTTACCTAATGAAAAACTGTTTTTT
>TRBJ2-7|TRBV6-5|.|many|14
CASSYSAVSYEQYF
TGTGCCAGCAGTTACTCAGCGGTCTCCTACGAGCAGTACTTC
>TRBJ1-2|TRBV28|.|many|14
CASSLGVSNYGYTF
TGTGCCAGCAGTTTAGGGGTATCTAACTATGGCTACACCTTC
>TRBJ2-7|TRBV10-1|.|.|15
CASSESSHRGYEQYF
TGCGCCAGCAGTGAGTCCAGCCACCGGGGATACGAGCAGTACTTC
>TRBJ1-4|TRBV4-3|TRBD1|few|14
CASSQDHRGEKLFF
TGCGCCAGCAGCCAAGATCACAGGGGAGAAAAACTGTTTTTT
>TRBJ1-1|TRBV27|.|.|13
CASSFTGRGEAFF
TGTGCCAGCAGTTTTACAGGGCGAGGTGAAGCTTTCTTT
>TRBJ2-7|TRBV7-8|TRBD2|many|14
CASSQREGGYEQYF
TGTGCCAGCAGCCAACGGGAGGGGGGCTACGAGCAGTACTTC
>TRBJ2-3|TRBV6-5|TRBD2|few|16
CASSYGASGSTDTQYF
TGTGCCAGCAGTTACGGGGCTAGCGGTAGCACAGATACGCAGTATTTT
>TRBJ2-7|TRBV30|.|few|13
CAWSVLAGYEQYF
TGTGCCTGGAGTGTACTCGCGGGATATGAGCAGTACTTC
>TRBJ2-1|TRBV9|.|few|14
CASSVRQGGNEQFF
TGTGCCAGCAGCGTTCGGCAGGGGGGCAATGAGCAGTTCTTC
>TRBJ1-1|TRBV7-9|.|many|14
CASSLTDSTIQAFF
TGTGCCAGCAGCTTGACGGACAGCACGATCCAAGCTTTCTTT
>TRBJ1-4|TRBV9|.|many|15
CASSVGNRVEEKLFF
TGTGCCAGCAGCGTAGGAAACAGGGTAGAGGAAAAACTGTTTTTT
>TRBJ2-7|TRBV7-9|.|.|13
CASSPGPRNEQYF
TGTGCCAGCAGCCCGGGACCTAGAAACGAGCAGTACTTC
>TRBJ2-7|TRBV6-1|TRBD1|few|15
CASRPGQGGYYEQYF
TGTGCCAGCAGACCCGGACAGGGGGGGTACTACGAGCAGTACTTC
>TRBJ2-7|TRBV10-3|.|many|15
CAVTTTDTSSYEQYF
TGTGCCGTCACTACGACAGACACTTCGTCCTACGAGCAGTACTTC
>TRBJ2-5|TRBV10-3|TRBD1|.|15
CAISDAGQGQETQYF
TGTGCCATCAGTGATGCAGGACAGGGGCAAGAGACCCAGTACTTC
>TRBJ2-2|TRBV5-1|.|few|15
CASSSGVLNTGELFF
TGCGCCAGCAGCTCAGGGGTTTTGAACACCGGGGAGCTGTTTTTT
>TRBJ2-7|TRBV20-1|.|few|11
CSPDGSYEQYF
TGCAGCCCCGACGGCTCCTACGAGCAGTACTTC
>TRBJ2-1|TRBV12-3/TRBV12-4|TRBD2|many|17
CASSLKKLAGRYNEQFF
TGTGCCAGCAGTTTAAAGAAGCTAGCGGGGAGATACAATGAGCAGTTCTTC
>TRBJ2-1|TRBV6-2/TRBV6-3|.|.|14
CAGFSQRHYNEQFF
TGTGCCGGTTTTAGTCAGCGTCACTACAATGAGCAGTTCTTC
>TRBJ2-1|TRBV4-1|TRBD2|few|18
CASSQLDLAGSSYNEQFF
TGCGCCAGCAGCCAGCTAGATTTAGCGGGGAGTTCTTACAATGAGCAGTTCTTC
>TRBJ2-2|TRBV10-2|TRBD2|.|15
CASTPSGRGTGELFF
TGCGCCAGCACCCCTAGCGGGAGGGGCACCGGGGAGCTGTTTTTT
>TRBJ1-4|TRBV6-6|.|few|13
CASSRGNEEKLFF
TGTGCCAGCAGTAGGGGAAATGAGGAAAAACTGTTTTTT
>TRBJ2-1|TRBV12-3/TRBV12-4|.|many|13
CASSPALANEQFF
TGTGCCAGCAGTCCAGCGCTTGCCAATGAGCAGTTCTTC
>TRBJ1-2|TRBV6-6|.|many|12
CEAGGLVYGYTF
TGCGAGGCGGGAGGGTTGGTCTATGGCTACACCTTC
>TRBJ2-1|TRBV20-1|.|many|15
CSARDLRGRGDEQFF
TGCAGTGCTAGAGATCTGAGGGGTAGGGGCGATGAGCAGTTCTTC
>TRBJ2-3|TRBV27|.|.|15
CASSLLRGAADTQYF
TGTGCCAGCAGTTTATTACGGGGTGCTGCAGATACGCAGTATTTT